This is a list of T cell receptor beta chains from one sample in a study of blood T cell repertoires in COVID-19. Measured with immunoSEQ multiplex PCR; TCRdb has only the in-frame clones, and not every one. Among roughly 200,000 clones listed, about nine tenths were seen once. Sequencing was done on a sample of PBMCs or T cells enriched from blood (not recorded which). Source of these receptors: a woman between 35 and 50 years old with acute COVID-19. Each CDR3 is given with its conserved first and last residue.

v_gene	CDR3aa
TRBV18	CASSDNRGQGAYEQYF
TRBV7-9	CASSLGGASNQPQHF
TRBV7-3	CASRGAVDGYTF
TRBV19	CATLQRTGTLNYGYTF
TRBV7-3	CASSPSGGAYETQYF
TRBV25-1	CASSGPRDRGGYGYTF
TRBV11-2	CASSLGSLGREQFF
TRBV11-2	CASSLVGLLTDTQYF
TRBV3-1/TRBV3-2	CASSQDLELNYGYTF
TRBV10-2	CASSNQGILVQPQHF
TRBV4-3	CASSQRTLGGPTGELFF
TRBV7-9	CASSRTANRAGELFF
TRBV11-2	CASSLVVRGRGEAFF
TRBV19	CASSRYGYTEAFF
TRBV5-1	CASREDRGSPLHF
TRBV9	CASSPGGADTQYF
TRBV6-6	CASSRRPLRDGYTF
TRBV14	CASSSSLNQPQHF
TRBV2	CASIPNRDSFYNEQFF
TRBV5-4	CASSYRSVARTEAFF
TRBV6-2/TRBV6-3	CASSHDFRDLRVQPQHF
TRBV28	CASSGGGAYGYTF
TRBV25-1	CASSEDAGELFF
TRBV7-8	CASSSLGTGLGSGYTF
TRBV19	CASSGVAGANEQFF
TRBV12-3/TRBV12-4	CASSLRGEAFF
TRBV9	CASSAPGQGSADTQYF
TRBV7-2	CASSFRGNTGTEAFF
TRBV25-1	CASTDRDTRGYTF
TRBV19	CASSEMKEKLFF
TRBV9	CASSVHGSGAGGELFF
TRBV24-1	CATSDPGQGALDEQFF
TRBV27	CASRTKGPGPLHF
TRBV20-1	CSASAGGFNQPQHF
TRBV19	CTSVSSGNTIYF
TRBV7-8	CASSLVAETQYF
TRBV7-6	CASSPRAGARTDTQYF
TRBV5-6	CASSLEAGRTEAFF
TRBV5-5	CASSLKGQGINTGELFF
TRBV7-3	CASSLNPGVRNEQFF
TRBV5-1	CASSLRGVNTDTQYF
TRBV20-1	CSASPSTYEQYF
TRBV7-2	CASSSGTSGVDTQYF
TRBV10-1	CASSDQRLMAAEAFF
TRBV5-1	CASRRGLDRQYF
TRBV4-3	CASSQVTSGGWETQYF
TRBV27	CASTRLRQVYNSPLHF
TRBV21-1	CASSKAGGGRVPFF
TRBV15	CATSRKTGVTNEKLFF
TRBV6-5	CASSSAPGDEKLFF
TRBV24-1	CATSEPGQGTEKLFF
TRBV19	CASSIIPGTGELFF
TRBV24-1	CATSLGANYGYTF
TRBV5-1	CASSHGTGNSPLHF
TRBV4-3	CASSQPNRGATLSSYNSPLHF
TRBV5-6	CASSPTGVNQPQHF
TRBV5-1	CASSHWTANLNYGYTF
TRBV18	CASSPLTGRASNTEAFF
TRBV14	CASSQDLPSGANVLTF